The rows below give T cell receptor beta chains drawn from one sample of a study of tumor-infiltrating lymphocytes in primary liver carcinoma. TCRdb reprocessed the multiplex PCR reads with MiXCR, giving one entry per CDR3 protein. The table records 75,000 to 80,000 distinct CDR3 sequences, 69% of them present only once. Sequencing input: tumor-adjacent normal liver tissue. These receptors all come from a man aged 35-49 years with primary liver carcinoma and hepatitis B virus infection. The CDR3 runs from the conserved cysteine through the conserved F or W. A D gene is named only where the DNA matches it firmly. Size values are once, few and many counts, or a class for expanded clones, and some rows have none.

TRBJ2-3	TRBV4-1	-	-	TGCGCCAGCAGCCCCCTCAGGTTAGCCAATGGAGATACGCAGTATTTT	CASSPLRLANGDTQYF
TRBJ2-1	TRBV5-4	-	-	TGTGCCAGCGGCTCGGGGGGCCCCAATTCCCCCGTACAGTTCTTC	CASGSGGPNSPVQFF
TRBJ1-4	TRBV6-1	-	few	TGTGGCAGTAGTATAATGGACACTAATGAAAAACTGTTTTTT	CGSSIMDTNEKLFF
TRBJ2-7	TRBV11-2	TRBD1	-	TGTGCAAGCAGCTTTGTGGCAGGGGGTCAGTACGATCAGTACTTC	CASSFVAGGQYDQYF
TRBJ1-2	TRBV14	-	-	TGTGCCATCAGCCAAGGGCGCACAATACAAGGCGGCTACACCTTC	CAISQGRTIQGGYTF
TRBJ2-1	TRBV11-2	TRBD2	medium-sized	TGTGCCAGCAGCTTACTTCCTAGCGGGAGTAACAATGAGCAGTTCTTC	CASSLLPSGSNNEQFF
TRBJ1-2	TRBV10-2	-	-	TGCGTCAGCATTGAGGTCCAGGGGGGCTACACCTTC	CVSIEVQGGYTF
TRBJ1-5	TRBV4-2	-	once	TGTGCCAGCAGGCAGGAGCTGGGACTTAGCAATCAGCCCCAGCATTTT	CASRQELGLSNQPQHF
TRBJ1-5	TRBV11-2	-	-	TGTGCCAGCAGCTTAGGCCGGCAGGGTCAGCCCCAGCATTTT	CASSLGRQGQPQHF
TRBJ1-2	TRBV6-1	-	-	TGCGCCAGCAGCGCCCCGGGACCGAGCGTCTATGGCCACACCTTC	CASSAPGPSVYGHTF
TRBJ2-4	TRBV10-3	-	-	TGTGCCATCAGTGAGTACTCCACATGGATTGGCAAAAACATTCAGTACTTC	CAISEYSTWIGKNIQYF
TRBJ1-2	TRBV5-1	TRBD1	-	TGCGCCAGCAGCCCAGGGACAGGGGCAAAAGGCTACACCTTC	CASSPGTGAKGYTF
TRBJ1-1	TRBV11-1	TRBD1	many	TGTGCCAGCAGCCCGCGACAGGGTCGGAACACTGAAGCTTTCTTT	CASSPRQGRNTEAFF
TRBJ2-1	TRBV14	-	-	TGTGCCAGCATCCAAGCAACCAGCGGGTACCTATTGGGCTCCTACAATGAGCAGTTCTTC	CASIQATSGYLLGSYNEQFF
TRBJ1-5	TRBV6-2/TRBV6-3	-	-	TGTGCCAGCAGATACCGACTGGACAGAAGCAATCAGCCCCAGCATTTT	CASRYRLDRSNQPQHF
TRBJ2-3	TRBV6-5	-	-	TGTGCCGGCAGGAGGGGGGCAGATACGCAGAATTTT	CAGRRGADTQNF
TRBJ2-7	TRBV12-3/TRBV12-4	-	once	TGTGTCAGCAGTCTTTTACAGGGTTACGAGCGGTACTTC	CVSSLLQGYERYF
TRBJ2-5	TRBV13	TRBD2	-	TGTGCCAGCAGCTTGAGGAGGGTGGGCGGGGGTCAAGAGACCCAGTACTTC	CASSLRRVGGGQETQYF
TRBJ1-5	TRBV29-1	-	-	TGCAGCGTTGTCGGACAGATCAATCAGGTCCAGCATTTT	CSVVGQINQVQHF
TRBJ2-1	TRBV11-3	-	-	TGTGGCAGCAGGTTAAATGCCAACGAGCAGTTCTTC	CGSRLNANEQFF
TRBJ2-2	TRBV20-1	TRBD1	few	TGCAGTGCCCCGGGACAGGGGGCGGTCACCGGGGAGCTGTTTTTT	CSAPGQGAVTGELFF
TRBJ2-6	TRBV6-2/TRBV6-3	TRBD1	-	TGTGCCAGCAGTTCCGGGACAGGGGACTTCTGGGCCAACGTCCTGGCTTTC	CASSSGTGDFWANVLAF
TRBJ2-1	TRBV12-3/TRBV12-4	-	-	TGTGCCAGCAGTTTTAGAAACTGGGACCATTACAATGAGCAGTTCTTC	CASSFRNWDHYNEQFF
TRBJ2-7	TRBV11-2	-	-	TGTGCCAGCAGCTTCGGAGGGGTTAGCAATCAGTACTTC	CASSFGGVSNQYF
TRBJ2-1	TRBV12-3/TRBV12-4	-	-	TGTGCCAGCAGGTTCCAGACCTCCTACAATGAGCAGTTCTTC	CASRFQTSYNEQFF
TRBJ2-2	TRBV6-6	TRBD2	-	TGTGCCAGCAGTCCGCTCATGGGACTAGCGAGGCCAATGAACACCGGGGAGCTGTTTTTT	CASSPLMGLARPMNTGELFF
TRBJ2-2	TRBV30	TRBD2	-	TGTACCTGGAGTTCCGGGTCTAGCGGGAGAGGGGAGCTGGTTTTT	CTWSSGSSGRGELVF
TRBJ2-7	TRBV20-1	-	-	TGCAGTGTTCAGTCCTACGAGCAGTACTTC	CSVQSYEQYF
TRBJ2-2	TRBV10-3	TRBD2	many	TGTGCCATAGTAGCGGGCACCGGGGAGCTGTTTTTT	CAIVAGTGELFF
TRBJ2-3	TRBV7-9	-	-	TGTGCCATCAGCTTACTAGCCGGGTCTGGGGATACGCAGTATTTT	CAISLLAGSGDTQYF
TRBJ2-5	TRBV11-2	-	few	TGTGCCAGCAGCTCCCCCCAGGCTCCGCCCCTAGAGACCCAGTACTTC	CASSSPQAPPLETQYF
TRBJ2-1	TRBV7-8	-	-	TGTGCCGGCAGCTCTGACATCGGCGGTACCTACAGTGAGCAGTTCTTC	CAGSSDIGGTYSEQFF